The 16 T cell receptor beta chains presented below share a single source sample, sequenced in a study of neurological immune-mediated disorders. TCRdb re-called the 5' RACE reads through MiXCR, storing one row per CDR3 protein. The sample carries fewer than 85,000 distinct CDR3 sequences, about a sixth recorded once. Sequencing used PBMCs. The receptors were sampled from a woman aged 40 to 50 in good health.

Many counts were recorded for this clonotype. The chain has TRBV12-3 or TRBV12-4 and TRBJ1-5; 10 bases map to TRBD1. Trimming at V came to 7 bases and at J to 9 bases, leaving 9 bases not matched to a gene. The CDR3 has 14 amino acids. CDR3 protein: CASKLDRGPGPQHF. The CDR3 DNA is TGTGCCAGCAAACTAGACAGGGGGCCTGGGCCCCAGCATTTT.

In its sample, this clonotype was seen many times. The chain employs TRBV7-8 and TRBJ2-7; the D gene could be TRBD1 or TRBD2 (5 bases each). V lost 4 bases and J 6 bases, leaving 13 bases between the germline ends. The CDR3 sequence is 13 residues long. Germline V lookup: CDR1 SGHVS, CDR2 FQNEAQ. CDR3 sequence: CASSSRGTGEQYV. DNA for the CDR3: TGTGCCAGCAGCTCTCGGGGCACGGGCGAGCAGTACGTC.

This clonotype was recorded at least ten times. The CDR3 here is CASSPKKGSEQYV. DNA for the CDR3: TGTGCCAGCAGCCCGAAGAAGGGGAGCGAGCAGTACGTC. The chain employs TRBV7-8 and TRBJ2-7, with D perhaps matching TRBD1 or TRBD2 (5 bases each). The CDR3 has 13 amino acids. Germline V CDR1 and CDR2: SGHVS, FQNEAQ. V lost 5 bases, J lost 6 bases, and 14 bases lay in between.

The CDR3 loop reads CASIPSLRQDTQYF. CDR3 coding DNA: TGTGCCAGCATACCAAGTCTGCGCCAGGATACGCAGTATTTT. This sequence joins TRBV14 and TRBJ2-3; no clear D gene. The germline gives CDR1 SGHDN, CDR2 FVKESK. Trimming took off 7 bases at V and 6 bases at J, with 17 bases between the two ends. The CDR3 has 14 amino acids. The full variable domain, with the rest looked up from reference TRBV14 and TRBJ2-3, is EAGVTQFPSHSVIEKGQTVTLRCDPISGHDNLYWYRRVMGKEIKFLLHFVKESKQDESGMPNNRFLAERTGGTYSTLKVQPAELEDSGVYFCASIPSLRQDTQYFGPGTRLTVL.

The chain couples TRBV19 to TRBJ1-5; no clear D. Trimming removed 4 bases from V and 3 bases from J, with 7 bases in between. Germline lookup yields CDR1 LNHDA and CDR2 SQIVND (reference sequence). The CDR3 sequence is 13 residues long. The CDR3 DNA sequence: TGTGCCAGTAGTAATAGGGTCAATCAGCCCCAGCATTTT. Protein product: CASSNRVNQPQHF.

In DNA form, the CDR3 reads TGTGCCAGCAGCAGGCAACCTCCCTCCTACGTTGAAAAACTGTTTTTT. Translation: CASSRQPPSYVEKLFF. The V call is TRBV7-8, the J call TRBJ1-4; unclear D gene. Germline V gene data show CDR1 as SGHVS and CDR2 as FQNEAQ. This CDR3 comprises 16 residues. V lost 5 bases to trimming and J lost 7 bases, with 20 bases between them. Supplemented by reference TRBV7-8 and TRBJ1-4, the full variable domain reads GAGVSQSPRYKVAKRGQDVALRCDPISGHVSLFWYQQALGQGPEFLTYFQNEAQLDKSGLPSDRFFAERPEGSVSTLKIQRTQQEDSAVYLCASSRQPPSYVEKLFFGSGTQLSVL.

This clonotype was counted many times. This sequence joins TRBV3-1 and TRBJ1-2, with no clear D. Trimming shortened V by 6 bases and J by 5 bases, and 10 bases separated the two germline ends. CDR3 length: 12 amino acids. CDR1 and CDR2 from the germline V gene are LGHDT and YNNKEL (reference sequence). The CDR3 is CASSTLGYGYTF. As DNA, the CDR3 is TGTGCCAGCAGTACCTTGGGGTATGGCTACACCTTC.

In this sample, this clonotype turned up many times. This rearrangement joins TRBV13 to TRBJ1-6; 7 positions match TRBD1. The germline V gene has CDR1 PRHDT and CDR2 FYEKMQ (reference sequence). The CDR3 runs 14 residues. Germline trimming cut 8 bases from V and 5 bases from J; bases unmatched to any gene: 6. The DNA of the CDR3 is TGTGCCAGCGGCTACAGGGGCCATAATTCACCCCTCCACTTT. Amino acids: CASGYRGHNSPLHF.

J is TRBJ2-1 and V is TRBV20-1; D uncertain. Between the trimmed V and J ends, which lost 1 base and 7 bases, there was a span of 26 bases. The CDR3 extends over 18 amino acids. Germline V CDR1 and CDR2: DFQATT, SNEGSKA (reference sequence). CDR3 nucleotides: TGCAGTGCTAGAGCGTTGCAGCCCGAAAGTACCCTACTGAATGAGCAGTTCTTC. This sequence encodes CSARALQPESTLLNEQFF.

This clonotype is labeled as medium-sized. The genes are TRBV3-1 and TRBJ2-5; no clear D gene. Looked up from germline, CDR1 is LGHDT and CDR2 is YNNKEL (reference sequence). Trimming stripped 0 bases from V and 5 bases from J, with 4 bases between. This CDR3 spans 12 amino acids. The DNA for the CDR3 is TGTGCCAGCAGCCAAGAGGTTGAGACCCAGTACTTC. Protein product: CASSQEVETQYF.

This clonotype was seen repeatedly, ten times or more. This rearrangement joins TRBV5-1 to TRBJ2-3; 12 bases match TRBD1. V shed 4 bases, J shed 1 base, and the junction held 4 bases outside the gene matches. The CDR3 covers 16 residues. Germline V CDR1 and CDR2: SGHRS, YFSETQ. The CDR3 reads CASSPGTGGGTDTQYF. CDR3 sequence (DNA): TGCGCCAGCAGCCCCGGGACAGGGGGCGGCACAGATACGCAGTATTTT.

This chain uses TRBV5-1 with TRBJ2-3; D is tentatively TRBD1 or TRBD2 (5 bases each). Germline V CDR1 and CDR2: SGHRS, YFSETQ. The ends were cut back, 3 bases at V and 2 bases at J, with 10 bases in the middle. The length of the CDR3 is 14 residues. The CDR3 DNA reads TGCGCCAGCAGCTGGGACCGCCTCACAGATACGCAGTATTTT. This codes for CASSWDRLTDTQYF.

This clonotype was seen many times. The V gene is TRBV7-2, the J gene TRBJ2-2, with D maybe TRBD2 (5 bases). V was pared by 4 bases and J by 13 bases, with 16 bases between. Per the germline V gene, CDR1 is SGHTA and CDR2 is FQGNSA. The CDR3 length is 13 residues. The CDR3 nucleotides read TGTGCCAGCAGCTCCTCAGCGGTCTTGGGGCTGTTTTTT. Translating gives CASSSSAVLGLFF.

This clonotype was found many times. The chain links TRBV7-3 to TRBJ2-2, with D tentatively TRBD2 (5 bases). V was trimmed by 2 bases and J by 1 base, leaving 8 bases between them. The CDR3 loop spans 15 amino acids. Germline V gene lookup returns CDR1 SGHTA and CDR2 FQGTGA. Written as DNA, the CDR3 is TGTGCCAGCAGCTTAGGACGGGGGAACACCGGGGAGCTGTTTTTT. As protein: CASSLGRGNTGELFF.

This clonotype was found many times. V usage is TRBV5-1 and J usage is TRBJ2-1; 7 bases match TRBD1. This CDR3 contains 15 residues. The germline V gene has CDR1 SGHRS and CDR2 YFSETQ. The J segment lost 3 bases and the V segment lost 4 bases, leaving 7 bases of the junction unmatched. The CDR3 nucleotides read TGCGCCAGCAGCAATGACAGGGTAAGCTACAATGAGCAGTTCTTC. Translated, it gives CASSNDRVSYNEQFF.

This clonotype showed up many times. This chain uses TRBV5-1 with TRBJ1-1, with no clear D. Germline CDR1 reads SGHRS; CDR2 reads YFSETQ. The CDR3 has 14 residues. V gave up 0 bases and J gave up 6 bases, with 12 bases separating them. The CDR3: CASSLVVGRPEAFF. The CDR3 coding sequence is TGCGCCAGCAGCTTGGTTGTGGGTAGGCCTGAAGCTTTCTTT.